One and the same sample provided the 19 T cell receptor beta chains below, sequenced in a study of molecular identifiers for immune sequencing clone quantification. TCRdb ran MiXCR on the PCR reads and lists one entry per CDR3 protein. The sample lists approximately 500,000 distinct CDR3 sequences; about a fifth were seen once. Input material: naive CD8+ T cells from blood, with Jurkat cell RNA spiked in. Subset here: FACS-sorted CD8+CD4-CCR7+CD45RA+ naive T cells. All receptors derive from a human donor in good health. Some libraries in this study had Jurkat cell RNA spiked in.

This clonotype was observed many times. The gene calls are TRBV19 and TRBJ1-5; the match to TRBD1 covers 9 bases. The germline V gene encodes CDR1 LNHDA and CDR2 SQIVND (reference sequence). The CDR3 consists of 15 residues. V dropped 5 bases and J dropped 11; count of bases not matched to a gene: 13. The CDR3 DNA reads TGTGCCAGTAGTCAGGACAGGGGACACCGCGAAGCCCAGCATTTT. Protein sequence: CASSQDRGHREAQHF. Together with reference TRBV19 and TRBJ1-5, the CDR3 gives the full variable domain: DGGITQSPKYLFRKEGQNVTLSCEQNLNHDAMYWYRQDPGQGLRLIYYSQIVNDFQKGDIAEGYSVSREKKESFPLTVTSAQKNPTAFYLCASSQDRGHREAQHFGDGTRLSIL.

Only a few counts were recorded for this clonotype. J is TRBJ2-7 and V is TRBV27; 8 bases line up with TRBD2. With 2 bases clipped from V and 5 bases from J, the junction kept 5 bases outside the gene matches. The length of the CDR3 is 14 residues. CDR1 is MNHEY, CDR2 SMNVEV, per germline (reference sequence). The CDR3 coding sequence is TGTGCCAGCAGTTTAGCAGCGGGAGCCCACGAGCAGTACTTC. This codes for CASSLAAGAHEQYF.

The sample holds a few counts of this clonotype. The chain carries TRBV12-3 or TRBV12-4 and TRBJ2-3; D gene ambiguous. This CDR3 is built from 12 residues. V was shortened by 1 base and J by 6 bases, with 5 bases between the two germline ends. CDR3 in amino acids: CASSLGHDTQYF. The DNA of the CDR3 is TGTGCCAGCAGTTTAGGACATGATACGCAGTATTTT.

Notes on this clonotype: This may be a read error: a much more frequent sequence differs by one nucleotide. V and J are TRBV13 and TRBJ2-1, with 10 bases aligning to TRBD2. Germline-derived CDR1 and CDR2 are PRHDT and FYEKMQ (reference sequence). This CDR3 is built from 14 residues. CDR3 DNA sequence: TGTGCCAGCAGCGAGGGACTAGCGAACAATGAGCAGTCCTTC. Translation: CASSEGLANNEQSF.

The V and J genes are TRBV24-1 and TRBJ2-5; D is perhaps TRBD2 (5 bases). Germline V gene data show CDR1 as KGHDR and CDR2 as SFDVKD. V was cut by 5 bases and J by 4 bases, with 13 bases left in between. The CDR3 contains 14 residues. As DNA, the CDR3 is TGTGCCACCAGTGGAGGGCACACGGGAGAGACCCAGTACTTC. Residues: CATSGGHTGETQYF.

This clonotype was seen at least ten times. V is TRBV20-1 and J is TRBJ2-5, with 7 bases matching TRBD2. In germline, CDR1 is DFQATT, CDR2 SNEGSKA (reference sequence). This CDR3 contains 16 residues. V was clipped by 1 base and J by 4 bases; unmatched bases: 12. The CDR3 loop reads CSARGGAGPRVETQYF. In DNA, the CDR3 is TGCAGTGCTAGAGGGGGAGCGGGGCCGCGGGTAGAGACCCAGTACTTC.

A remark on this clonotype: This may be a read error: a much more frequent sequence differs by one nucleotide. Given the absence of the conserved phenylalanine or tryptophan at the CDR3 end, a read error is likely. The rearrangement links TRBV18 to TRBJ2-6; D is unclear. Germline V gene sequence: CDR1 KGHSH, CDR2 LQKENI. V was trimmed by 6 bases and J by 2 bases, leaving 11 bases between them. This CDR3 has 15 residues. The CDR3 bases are TGTGCCAGCTCTATCTCCTCTCCTGGGGCCAACGTCCTGACTCTC. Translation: CASSISSPGANVLTL.

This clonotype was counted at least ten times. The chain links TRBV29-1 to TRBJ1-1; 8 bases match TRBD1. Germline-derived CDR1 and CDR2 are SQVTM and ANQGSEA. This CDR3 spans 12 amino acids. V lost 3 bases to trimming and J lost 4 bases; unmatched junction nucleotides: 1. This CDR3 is CSVETGATEAFF. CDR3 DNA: TGCAGCGTTGAGACAGGGGCCACTGAAGCTTTCTTT.

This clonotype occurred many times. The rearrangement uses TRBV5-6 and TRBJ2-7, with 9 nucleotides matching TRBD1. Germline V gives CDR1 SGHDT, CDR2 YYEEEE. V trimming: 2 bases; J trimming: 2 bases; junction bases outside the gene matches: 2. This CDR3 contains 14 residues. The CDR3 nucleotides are TGTGCCAGCAGCTTACAGGGGGCCCCCTACGAGCAGTACTTC. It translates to CASSLQGAPYEQYF.

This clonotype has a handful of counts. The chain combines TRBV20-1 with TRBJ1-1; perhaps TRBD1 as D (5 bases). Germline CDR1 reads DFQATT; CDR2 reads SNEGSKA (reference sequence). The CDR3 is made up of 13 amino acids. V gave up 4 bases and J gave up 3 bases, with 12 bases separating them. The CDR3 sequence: CSATGGDYTEAFF. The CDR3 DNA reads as TGCAGTGCTACGGGGGGTGACTACACTGAAGCTTTCTTT.

CDR3 sequence: CAISESKWSQPQHF. CDR3 nucleotides: TGTGCCATCAGTGAGTCTAAATGGAGTCAGCCCCAGCATTTT. The V call is TRBV10-3, the J call TRBJ1-5; no firm D call. Germline V CDR1 and CDR2: ENHRY, SYGVKD. Trimming pared 0 bases from V and 6 bases from J, leaving 9 bases between. This CDR3 is 14 amino acids long.

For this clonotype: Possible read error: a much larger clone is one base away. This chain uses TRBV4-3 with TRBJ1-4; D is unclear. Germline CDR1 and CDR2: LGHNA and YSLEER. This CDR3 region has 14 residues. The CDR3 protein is CASSQGGINEILFF. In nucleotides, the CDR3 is TGCGCCAGCAGCCAAGGCGGGATTAATGAAATACTGTTTTTT.

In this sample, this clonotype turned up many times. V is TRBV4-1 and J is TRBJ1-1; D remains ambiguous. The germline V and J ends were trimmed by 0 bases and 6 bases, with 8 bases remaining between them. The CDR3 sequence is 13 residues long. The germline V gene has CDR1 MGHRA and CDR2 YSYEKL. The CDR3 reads CASSQDGRAEAFF. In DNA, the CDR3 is TGCGCCAGCAGCCAAGATGGACGGGCTGAAGCTTTCTTT.

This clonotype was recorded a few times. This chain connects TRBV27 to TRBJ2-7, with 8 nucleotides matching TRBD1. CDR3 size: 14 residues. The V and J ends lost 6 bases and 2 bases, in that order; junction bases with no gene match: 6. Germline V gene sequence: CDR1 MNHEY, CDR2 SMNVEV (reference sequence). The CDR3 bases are TGTGCCAGCAGAGTACAGGGGGTAGCCTACGAGCAGTACTTC. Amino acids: CASRVQGVAYEQYF.

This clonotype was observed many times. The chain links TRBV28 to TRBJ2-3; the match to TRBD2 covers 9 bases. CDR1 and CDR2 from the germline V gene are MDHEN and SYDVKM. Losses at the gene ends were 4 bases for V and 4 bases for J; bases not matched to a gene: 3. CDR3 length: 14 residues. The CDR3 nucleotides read TGTGCCAGCAGTTCTCGACTAGCGGCAGATACGCAGTATTTT. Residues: CASSSRLAADTQYF.

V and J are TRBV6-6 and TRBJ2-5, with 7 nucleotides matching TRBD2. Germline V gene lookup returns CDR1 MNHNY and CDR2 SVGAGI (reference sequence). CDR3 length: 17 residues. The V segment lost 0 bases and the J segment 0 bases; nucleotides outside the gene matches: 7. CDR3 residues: CASSYSNRGRNQETQYF. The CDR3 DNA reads TGTGCCAGCAGTTACTCGAATCGCGGGAGAAACCAAGAGACCCAGTACTTC.

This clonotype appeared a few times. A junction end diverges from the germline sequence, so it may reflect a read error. Here the CDR3 reads CASSVGRDSGNTIYF. In DNA, the CDR3 is TGTGCTAGCAGCGTAGGAAGGGACTCTGGAAACACCATATATTTT. The chain combines TRBV9 with TRBJ1-3; D ambiguous. The CDR3 extends over 15 amino acids. Germline CDR1 reads SGDLS; CDR2 reads YYNGEE.

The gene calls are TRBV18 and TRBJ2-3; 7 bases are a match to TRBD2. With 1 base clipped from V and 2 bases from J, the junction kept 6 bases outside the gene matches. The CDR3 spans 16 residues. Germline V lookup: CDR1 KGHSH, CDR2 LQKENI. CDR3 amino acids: CASSPLGRGDTDTQYF. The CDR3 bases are TGTGCCAGCTCACCACTCGGCCGGGGGGACACAGATACGCAGTATTTT.

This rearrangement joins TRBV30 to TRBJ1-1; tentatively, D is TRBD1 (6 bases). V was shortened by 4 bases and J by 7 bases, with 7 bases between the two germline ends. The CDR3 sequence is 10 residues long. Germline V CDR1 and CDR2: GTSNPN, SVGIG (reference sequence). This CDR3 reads CAWKQGEAFF. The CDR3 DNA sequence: TGTGCCTGGAAACAGGGTGAAGCTTTCTTT.